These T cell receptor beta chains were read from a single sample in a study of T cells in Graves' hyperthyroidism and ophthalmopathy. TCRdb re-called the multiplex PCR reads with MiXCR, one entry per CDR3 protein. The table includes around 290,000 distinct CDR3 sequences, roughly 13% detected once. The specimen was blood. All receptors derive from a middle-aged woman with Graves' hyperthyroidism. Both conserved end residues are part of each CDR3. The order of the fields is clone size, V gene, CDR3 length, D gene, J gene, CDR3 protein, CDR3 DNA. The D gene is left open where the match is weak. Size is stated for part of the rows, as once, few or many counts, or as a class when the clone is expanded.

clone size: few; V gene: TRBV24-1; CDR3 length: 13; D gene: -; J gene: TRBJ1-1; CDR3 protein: CATSNLGGTEAFF; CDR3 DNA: TGTGCCACCAGTAATTTAGGGGGCACTGAAGCTTTCTTT
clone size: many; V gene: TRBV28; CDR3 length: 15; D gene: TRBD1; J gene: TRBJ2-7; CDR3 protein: CASWGQGALGYEQYF; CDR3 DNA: TGTGCCAGCTGGGGACAGGGGGCTCTGGGCTACGAGCAGTACTTC
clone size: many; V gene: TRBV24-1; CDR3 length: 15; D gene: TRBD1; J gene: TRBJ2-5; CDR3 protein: CATGVRRGIQETQYF; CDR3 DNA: TGTGCCACCGGCGTTCGCAGGGGGATTCAAGAGACCCAGTACTTC
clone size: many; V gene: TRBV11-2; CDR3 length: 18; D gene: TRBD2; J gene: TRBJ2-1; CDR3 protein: CASSQLLFSGSGYNEQFF; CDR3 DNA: TGTGCCAGCAGCCAACTACTCTTCAGCGGGAGCGGGTACAATGAGCAGTTCTTC
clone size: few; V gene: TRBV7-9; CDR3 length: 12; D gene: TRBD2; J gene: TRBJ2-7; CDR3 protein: CASAGLAYEQYF; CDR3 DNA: TGTGCCAGCGCGGGACTAGCCTACGAGCAGTACTTC
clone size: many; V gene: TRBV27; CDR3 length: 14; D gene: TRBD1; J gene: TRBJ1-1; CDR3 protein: CASSIGQGFTEAFF; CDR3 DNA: TGTGCCAGCAGTATTGGACAGGGTTTCACTGAAGCTTTCTTT
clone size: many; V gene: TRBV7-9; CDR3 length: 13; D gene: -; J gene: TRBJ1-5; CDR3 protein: CASSDAITQPQHF; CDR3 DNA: TGTGCCAGCAGCGACGCAATAACGCAGCCCCAGCATTTT
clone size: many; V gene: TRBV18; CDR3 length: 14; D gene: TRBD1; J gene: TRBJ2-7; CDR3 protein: CASATGTGGYEQYF; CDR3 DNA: TGTGCCAGCGCCACCGGGACAGGGGGCTACGAGCAGTACTTC
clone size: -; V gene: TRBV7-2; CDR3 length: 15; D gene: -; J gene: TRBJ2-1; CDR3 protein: CASSFTTSTYNEQFF; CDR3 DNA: TGTGCCAGCAGCTTCACTACTAGCACCTACAATGAGCAGTTCTTC
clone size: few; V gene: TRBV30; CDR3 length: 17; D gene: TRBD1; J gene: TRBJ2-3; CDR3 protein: CAWSALGRDRVPDTQYF; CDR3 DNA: TGTGCCTGGAGTGCCCTCGGTAGGGACAGGGTTCCAGATACGCAGTATTTT
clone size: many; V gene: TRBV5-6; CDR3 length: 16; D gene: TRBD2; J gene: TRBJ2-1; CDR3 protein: CASSLAPGRAENEQFF; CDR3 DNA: TGTGCCAGCAGCTTGGCGCCCGGGAGGGCGGAAAATGAGCAGTTCTTC
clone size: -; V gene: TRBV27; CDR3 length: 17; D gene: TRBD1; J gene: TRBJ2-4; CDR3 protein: CTSSSRMDRGFPNIQYF; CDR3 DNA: TGTACCAGCAGCTCTAGAATGGACAGGGGATTTCCAAACATTCAGTACTTC
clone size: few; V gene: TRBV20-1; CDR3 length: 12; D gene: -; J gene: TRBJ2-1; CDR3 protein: CSARGPHNEQFF; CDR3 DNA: TGCAGTGCTAGAGGTCCGCACAATGAGCAGTTCTTC
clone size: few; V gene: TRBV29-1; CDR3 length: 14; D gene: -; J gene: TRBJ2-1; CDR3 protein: CSVDSLSSYNEQFF; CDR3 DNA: TGCAGCGTTGATAGCTTGAGCTCCTACAATGAGCAGTTCTTC
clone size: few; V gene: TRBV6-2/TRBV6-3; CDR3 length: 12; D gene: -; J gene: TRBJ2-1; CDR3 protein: CASSHGLDEQFF; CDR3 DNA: TGTGCCAGCAGCCACGGTCTCGATGAGCAGTTCTTC
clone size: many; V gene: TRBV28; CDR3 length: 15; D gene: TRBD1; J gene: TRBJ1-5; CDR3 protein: CASRRTGDSNQPQHF; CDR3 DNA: TGTGCCAGTAGACGGACAGGTGATAGCAATCAGCCCCAGCATTTT
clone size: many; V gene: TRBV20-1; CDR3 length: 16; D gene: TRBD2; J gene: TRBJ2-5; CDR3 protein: CSAQSSGRGGGETQYF; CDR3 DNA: TGCAGTGCCCAGTCCAGCGGGAGAGGGGGGGGGGAGACCCAGTACTTC
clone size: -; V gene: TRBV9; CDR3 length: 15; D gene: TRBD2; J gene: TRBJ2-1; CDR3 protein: CASSARLADYNEQFF; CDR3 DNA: TGTGCCAGCAGCGCCCGACTAGCGGACTACAATGAGCAGTTCTTC
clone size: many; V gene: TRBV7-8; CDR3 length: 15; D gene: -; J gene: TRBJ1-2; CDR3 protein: CASSHRAPKGDGYTF; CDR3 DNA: TGTGCCAGCAGCCACCGGGCCCCTAAGGGAGATGGCTACACCTTC
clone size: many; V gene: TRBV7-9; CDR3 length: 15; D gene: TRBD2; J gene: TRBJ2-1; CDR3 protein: CASSPGTSGNNEQFF; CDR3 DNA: TGTGCCAGCAGCCCAGGGACTAGCGGGAACAATGAGCAGTTCTTC
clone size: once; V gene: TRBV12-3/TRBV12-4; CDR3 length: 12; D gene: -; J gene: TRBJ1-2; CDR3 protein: CASSLDSLGYTF; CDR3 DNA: TGTGCCAGCAGTTTGGACAGCTTGGGCTACACCTTC
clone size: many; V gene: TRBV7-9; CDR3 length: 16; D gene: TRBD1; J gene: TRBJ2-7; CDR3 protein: CASSLLGGAGSYEQYF; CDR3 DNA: TGTGCCAGCAGCTTGTTAGGGGGCGCCGGGTCCTACGAGCAGTACTTC
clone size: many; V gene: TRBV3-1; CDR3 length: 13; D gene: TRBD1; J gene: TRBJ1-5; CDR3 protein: CASGTGFNQPQHF; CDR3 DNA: TGTGCCAGCGGGACAGGGTTCAATCAGCCCCAGCATTTT
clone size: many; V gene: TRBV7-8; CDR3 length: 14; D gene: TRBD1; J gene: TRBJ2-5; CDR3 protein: CASSSRQGWVTQYF; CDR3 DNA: TGTGCCAGCAGCTCCCGACAGGGCTGGGTGACCCAGTACTTC
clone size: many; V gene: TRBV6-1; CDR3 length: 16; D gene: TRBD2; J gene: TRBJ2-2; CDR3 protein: CASRILGSGRTGELFF; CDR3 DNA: TGTGCCAGCAGAATCCTCGGGAGCGGGAGAACCGGGGAGCTGTTTTTT
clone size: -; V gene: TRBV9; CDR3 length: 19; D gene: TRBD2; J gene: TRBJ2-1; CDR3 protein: CASSVATASGSFSYNEQFF; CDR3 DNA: TGTGCCAGCAGCGTAGCTACGGCTAGCGGGAGTTTCTCCTACAATGAGCAGTTCTTC
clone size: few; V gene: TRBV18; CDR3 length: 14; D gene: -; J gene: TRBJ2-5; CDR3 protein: CASSPPGSAETQYF; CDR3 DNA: TGTGCCAGCTCACCACCCGGGAGTGCGGAGACCCAGTACTTC
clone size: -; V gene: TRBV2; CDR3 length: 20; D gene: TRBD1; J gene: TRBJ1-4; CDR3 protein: CASEGGTSRRPGQGSGKLFF; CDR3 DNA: TGTGCCAGCGAAGGGGGCACCAGCCGGAGACCGGGACAGGGGTCTGGAAAACTGTTTTTT
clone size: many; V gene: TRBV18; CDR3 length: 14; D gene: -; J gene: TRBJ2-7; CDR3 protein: CATTAAGPSYEQYF; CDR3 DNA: TGTGCCACCACCGCCGCGGGGCCCTCCTACGAGCAGTACTTC
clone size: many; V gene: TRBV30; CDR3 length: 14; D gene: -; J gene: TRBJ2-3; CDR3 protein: CAWSGAILTDTQYF; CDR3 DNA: TGTGCCTGGAGTGGCGCAATCCTCACAGATACGCAGTATTTT
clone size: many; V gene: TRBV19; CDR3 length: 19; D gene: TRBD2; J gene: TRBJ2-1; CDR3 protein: CASSIDIPGLAGGHNEQFF; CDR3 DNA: TGTGCCAGTAGTATAGACATACCGGGACTAGCGGGAGGGCACAATGAGCAGTTCTTC
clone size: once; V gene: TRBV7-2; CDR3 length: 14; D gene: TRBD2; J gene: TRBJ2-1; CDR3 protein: CASSLVGGGPEQFF; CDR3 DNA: TGTGCCAGCAGCTTAGTGGGGGGGGGACCTGAGCAGTTCTTC
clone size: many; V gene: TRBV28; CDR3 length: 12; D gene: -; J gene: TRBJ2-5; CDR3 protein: CASRQTQETQYF; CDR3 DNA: TGTGCCAGCAGACAGACCCAAGAGACCCAGTACTTC
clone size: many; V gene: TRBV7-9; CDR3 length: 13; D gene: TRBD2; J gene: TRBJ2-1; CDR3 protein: CASSLAREDEQFF; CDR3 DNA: TGTGCCAGCAGCTTAGCGCGGGAGGATGAGCAGTTCTTC
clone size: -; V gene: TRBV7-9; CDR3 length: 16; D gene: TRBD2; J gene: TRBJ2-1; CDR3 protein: CAGSPYGLDVYNEQFF; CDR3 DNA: TGTGCCGGCAGCCCGTATGGACTAGACGTATACAATGAGCAGTTCTTC
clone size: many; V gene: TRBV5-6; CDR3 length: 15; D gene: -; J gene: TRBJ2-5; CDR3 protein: CASSPPHAGQETQYF; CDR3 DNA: TGTGCCAGCAGCCCACCCCATGCGGGACAAGAGACCCAGTACTTC